The sequence of this T cell receptor (beta chain) was determined in a study of blood T cells in healthy people across ages. A J-beta primer mix and a sample-barcoded 5' primer were used in a second PCR of roughly 6 to 11 cycles. TCRdb re-analysed the 5' RACE reads in MiXCR, keeping a single row per CDR3 protein. Among more than 800,000 distinct CDR3 sequences listed, around 30% were seen once. CDR1 is SGHTA and CDR2 is FQGNSA in the germline V gene. The CDR3 loop spans 18 amino acids. A remark on this clonotype: The antigen remains undetermined.

Study outcomes and limitations: The percentage of naive T cells correlated strongly with TCR beta diversity. Naive CD4+ cell counts and diversity both ran higher in long-lived than in aged donors. Older individuals had lower TCR beta diversity per million T cells (the decline was roughly linear).

Healthy Caucasian individuals from Russia aged about 6 to 95 served as donors. The sequence derives from an elderly woman in good health. The specimen was blood. The V call is TRBV7-2, the J call TRBJ2-4; D unresolved. The closer fit of TRBJ2-7 to the DNA end suggests the J call may be wrong. CDR3 loop: CASSTRGSELPWSLEQYF. In DNA, the CDR3 is TGTGCCAGCAGCACTCGTGGGTCGGAGCTTCCTTGGTCCCTCGAGCAGTACTTC.